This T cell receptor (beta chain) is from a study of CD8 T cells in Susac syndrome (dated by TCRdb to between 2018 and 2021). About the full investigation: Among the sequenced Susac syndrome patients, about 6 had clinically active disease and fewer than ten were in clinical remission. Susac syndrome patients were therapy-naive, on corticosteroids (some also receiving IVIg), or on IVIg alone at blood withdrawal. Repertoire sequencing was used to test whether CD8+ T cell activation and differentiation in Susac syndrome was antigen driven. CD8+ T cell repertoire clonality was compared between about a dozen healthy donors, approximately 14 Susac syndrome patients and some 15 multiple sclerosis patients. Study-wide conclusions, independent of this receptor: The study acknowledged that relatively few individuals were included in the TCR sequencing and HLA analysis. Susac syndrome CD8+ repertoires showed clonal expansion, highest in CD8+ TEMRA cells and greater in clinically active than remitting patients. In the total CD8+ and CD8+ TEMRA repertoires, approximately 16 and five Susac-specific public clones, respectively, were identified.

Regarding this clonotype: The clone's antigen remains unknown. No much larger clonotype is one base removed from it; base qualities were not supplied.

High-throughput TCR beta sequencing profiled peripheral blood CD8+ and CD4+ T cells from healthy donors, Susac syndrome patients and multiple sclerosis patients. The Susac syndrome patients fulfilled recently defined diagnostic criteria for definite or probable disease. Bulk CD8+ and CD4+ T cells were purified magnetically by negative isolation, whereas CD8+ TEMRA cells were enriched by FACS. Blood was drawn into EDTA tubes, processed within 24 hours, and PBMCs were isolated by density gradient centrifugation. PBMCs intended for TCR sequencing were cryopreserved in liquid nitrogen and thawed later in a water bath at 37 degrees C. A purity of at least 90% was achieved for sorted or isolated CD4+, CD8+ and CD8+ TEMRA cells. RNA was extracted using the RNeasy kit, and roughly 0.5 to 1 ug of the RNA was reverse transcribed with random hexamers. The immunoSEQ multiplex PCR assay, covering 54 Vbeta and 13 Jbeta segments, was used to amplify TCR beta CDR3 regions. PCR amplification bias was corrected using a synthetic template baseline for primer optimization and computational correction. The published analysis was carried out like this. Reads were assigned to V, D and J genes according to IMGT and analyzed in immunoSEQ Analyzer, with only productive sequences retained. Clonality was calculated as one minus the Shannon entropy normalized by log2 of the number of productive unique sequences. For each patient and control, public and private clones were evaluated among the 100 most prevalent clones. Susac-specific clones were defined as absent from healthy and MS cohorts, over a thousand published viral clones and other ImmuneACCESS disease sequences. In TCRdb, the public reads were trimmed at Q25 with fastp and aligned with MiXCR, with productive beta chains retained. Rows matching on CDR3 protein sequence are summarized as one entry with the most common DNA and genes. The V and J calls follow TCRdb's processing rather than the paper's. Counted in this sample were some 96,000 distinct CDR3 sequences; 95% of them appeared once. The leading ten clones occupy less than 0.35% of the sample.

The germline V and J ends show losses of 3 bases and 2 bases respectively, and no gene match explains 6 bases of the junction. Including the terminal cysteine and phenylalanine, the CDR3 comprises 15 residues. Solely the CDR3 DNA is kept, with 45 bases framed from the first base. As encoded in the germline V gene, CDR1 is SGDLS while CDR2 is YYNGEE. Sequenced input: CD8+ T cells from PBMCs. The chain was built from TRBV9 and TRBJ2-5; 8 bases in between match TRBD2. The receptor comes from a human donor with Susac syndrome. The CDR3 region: CASSGELAAQETQYF. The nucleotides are TGTGCCAGCAGCGGTGAACTAGCGGCACAAGAGACCCAGTACTTC.